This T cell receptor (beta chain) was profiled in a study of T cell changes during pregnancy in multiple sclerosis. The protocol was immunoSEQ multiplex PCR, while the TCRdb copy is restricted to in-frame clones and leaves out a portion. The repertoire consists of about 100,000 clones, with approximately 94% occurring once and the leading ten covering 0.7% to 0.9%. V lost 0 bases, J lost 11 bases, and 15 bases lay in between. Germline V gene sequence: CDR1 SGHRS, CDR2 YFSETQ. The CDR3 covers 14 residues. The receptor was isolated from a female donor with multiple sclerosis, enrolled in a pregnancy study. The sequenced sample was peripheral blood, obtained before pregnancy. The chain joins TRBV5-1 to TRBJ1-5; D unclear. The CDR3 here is CASSLEGGQQTQHF. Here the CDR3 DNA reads TGCGCCAGCAGCTTGGAAGGCGGCCAGCAGACCCAGCATTTT.